A selection of T cell receptor beta chains follows, all from one sample in a study of cytomegalovirus exposure and HLA in healthy donors. The protocol was immunoSEQ multiplex PCR, while the TCRdb copy is restricted to in-frame clones and leaves out a portion. The data hold some 96,000 clones, with approximately 76% observed a single time. The sequenced sample consisted of PBMCs. Receptors were obtained from a woman in her sixties or seventies in good health and CMV-seropositive. The CDR3 runs from the conserved cysteine through the conserved F or W. D genes are given only for firm matches. The listing skips clone size in some rows; elsewhere it reads once, few, many or a size class.

abundance: NA; d_gene: TRBD1; v_gene: TRBV7-6; j_gene: TRBJ2-1; CDR3aa: CASSLEAQGAGSFVDEQFF
abundance: NA; d_gene: NA; v_gene: TRBV6-1; j_gene: TRBJ2-3; CDR3aa: CASGGTLFDTQYF
abundance: NA; d_gene: NA; v_gene: TRBV5-6; j_gene: TRBJ2-1; CDR3aa: CASSLEASVYNEQFF
abundance: NA; d_gene: NA; v_gene: TRBV30; j_gene: TRBJ1-5; CDR3aa: CAWSVLGKPQHF
abundance: once; d_gene: NA; v_gene: TRBV4-1; j_gene: TRBJ2-7; CDR3aa: CASSPMGPSYEQYF
abundance: NA; d_gene: TRBD1; v_gene: TRBV7-6; j_gene: TRBJ2-7; CDR3aa: CASSLGGGQGTYEQYF
abundance: NA; d_gene: TRBD1; v_gene: TRBV6-5; j_gene: TRBJ1-2; CDR3aa: CAIRQGSNYGYTF
abundance: NA; d_gene: NA; v_gene: TRBV20-1; j_gene: TRBJ2-2; CDR3aa: CSAPGVGELFF
abundance: NA; d_gene: TRBD2; v_gene: TRBV5-4; j_gene: TRBJ2-1; CDR3aa: CASSPRGGGRSYNEQFF
abundance: NA; d_gene: NA; v_gene: TRBV18; j_gene: TRBJ1-3; CDR3aa: CASSPWAGNSGNTIYF
abundance: NA; d_gene: TRBD1; v_gene: TRBV5-1; j_gene: TRBJ1-1; CDR3aa: CASSFTGGNTEAFF
abundance: NA; d_gene: NA; v_gene: TRBV9; j_gene: TRBJ1-4; CDR3aa: CASSERSARSGEKLFF
abundance: NA; d_gene: NA; v_gene: TRBV18; j_gene: TRBJ2-6; CDR3aa: CASSPSSSGANVLTF
abundance: NA; d_gene: NA; v_gene: TRBV19; j_gene: TRBJ1-5; CDR3aa: CASSIGGWDQPQHF
abundance: NA; d_gene: NA; v_gene: TRBV9; j_gene: TRBJ2-1; CDR3aa: CASSARSSYNEQFF
abundance: NA; d_gene: NA; v_gene: TRBV29-1; j_gene: TRBJ1-2; CDR3aa: CSGVTESYGYTF
abundance: NA; d_gene: TRBD1; v_gene: TRBV28; j_gene: TRBJ1-6; CDR3aa: CASSAPAGGNSPLHF
abundance: NA; d_gene: TRBD1; v_gene: TRBV10-2; j_gene: TRBJ1-5; CDR3aa: CASTDRGVNQPQHF
abundance: NA; d_gene: NA; v_gene: TRBV18; j_gene: TRBJ2-7; CDR3aa: CASSPTESYEQYF
abundance: NA; d_gene: TRBD2; v_gene: TRBV6-5; j_gene: NA; CDR3aa: CASSASGSYEQYF
abundance: NA; d_gene: NA; v_gene: TRBV28; j_gene: TRBJ2-5; CDR3aa: CASSQGGQETQYF
abundance: NA; d_gene: NA; v_gene: TRBV19; j_gene: TRBJ2-1; CDR3aa: CASKRNDYNEQFF
abundance: once; d_gene: TRBD2; v_gene: TRBV27; j_gene: TRBJ2-3; CDR3aa: CASSPWGGTSGMGTQYF
abundance: NA; d_gene: NA; v_gene: TRBV28; j_gene: TRBJ1-2; CDR3aa: CASAPGGSRDYGYTF
abundance: NA; d_gene: TRBD2; v_gene: TRBV27; j_gene: TRBJ2-2; CDR3aa: CASSKAGLAGGIGGELFF
abundance: NA; d_gene: NA; v_gene: TRBV7-3; j_gene: TRBJ2-1; CDR3aa: CASSVAGHSYNEQFF
abundance: few; d_gene: NA; v_gene: TRBV29-1; j_gene: TRBJ1-3; CDR3aa: CSVGGSGNTIYF
abundance: NA; d_gene: NA; v_gene: TRBV10-2; j_gene: TRBJ2-3; CDR3aa: CASSEGSGVEGDTQYF
abundance: NA; d_gene: TRBD1; v_gene: TRBV25-1; j_gene: TRBJ2-3; CDR3aa: CASRRGQASTDTQYF
abundance: once; d_gene: TRBD1; v_gene: TRBV30; j_gene: TRBJ2-7; CDR3aa: CAWNVKDRGHEQYF
abundance: few; d_gene: NA; v_gene: TRBV9; j_gene: TRBJ2-7; CDR3aa: CASASSAGSNEQYF
abundance: NA; d_gene: NA; v_gene: TRBV30; j_gene: TRBJ1-1; CDR3aa: CAAPVGEGAFF
abundance: NA; d_gene: TRBD2; v_gene: TRBV2; j_gene: TRBJ2-1; CDR3aa: CASAPRLAGVYNEQFF
abundance: few; d_gene: TRBD1; v_gene: TRBV28; j_gene: TRBJ1-3; CDR3aa: CASSLAGGHTIYF
abundance: NA; d_gene: NA; v_gene: TRBV10-3; j_gene: TRBJ2-1; CDR3aa: CAISEAQMGHSSNERFF
abundance: NA; d_gene: TRBD1; v_gene: TRBV27; j_gene: TRBJ1-1; CDR3aa: CASRQQGRDTEAFF
abundance: NA; d_gene: NA; v_gene: TRBV29-1; j_gene: TRBJ1-5; CDR3aa: CSVKGSGNQPQHF
abundance: NA; d_gene: NA; v_gene: TRBV5-1; j_gene: TRBJ2-1; CDR3aa: CASSLVGRDGEQFF
abundance: few; d_gene: NA; v_gene: TRBV28; j_gene: TRBJ2-7; CDR3aa: CASSGNYEQYF
abundance: NA; d_gene: NA; v_gene: TRBV2; j_gene: TRBJ2-7; CDR3aa: CASSNLVGHEQYF
abundance: NA; d_gene: TRBD2; v_gene: TRBV27; j_gene: TRBJ2-7; CDR3aa: CAGSSGLGFPRQYF
abundance: once; d_gene: NA; v_gene: TRBV7-9; j_gene: TRBJ2-3; CDR3aa: CASSSNTDTQYF
abundance: NA; d_gene: NA; v_gene: TRBV6-5; j_gene: TRBJ1-3; CDR3aa: CASSYGLSGNTIYF
abundance: NA; d_gene: NA; v_gene: TRBV18; j_gene: TRBJ2-3; CDR3aa: CASSPPGLRTDTQYF
abundance: NA; d_gene: TRBD1; v_gene: TRBV15; j_gene: TRBJ2-3; CDR3aa: CATSTRTGGTDTQYF
abundance: NA; d_gene: NA; v_gene: TRBV18; j_gene: TRBJ2-7; CDR3aa: CASSPYEQGVAYEQYF